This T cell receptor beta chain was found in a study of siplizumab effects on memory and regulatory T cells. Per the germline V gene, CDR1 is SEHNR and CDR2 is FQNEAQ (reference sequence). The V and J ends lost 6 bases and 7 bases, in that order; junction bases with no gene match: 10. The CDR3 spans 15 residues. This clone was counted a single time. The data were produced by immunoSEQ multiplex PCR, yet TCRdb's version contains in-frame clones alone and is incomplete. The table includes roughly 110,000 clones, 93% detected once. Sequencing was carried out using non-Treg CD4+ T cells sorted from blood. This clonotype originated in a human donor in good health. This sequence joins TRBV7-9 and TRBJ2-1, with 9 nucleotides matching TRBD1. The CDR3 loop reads CASRRPGQGPNEQFF. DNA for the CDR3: TGTGCCAGCAGACGTCCGGGACAGGGACCGAATGAGCAGTTCTTC.